The 24 T cell receptor beta chains listed next were all sequenced from one sample in a study of monozygotic twins with inflammatory bowel disease. TCRdb reanalyzed the 5' RACE reads, giving one entry per CDR3 protein sequence and no DNA. The table lists 350,000 to 550,000 distinct CDR3 sequences. Material for sequencing was blood. The receptor set was obtained from a human donor with ulcerative colitis or Crohn's disease, or a healthy co-twin of an affected twin (not recorded which).

The chain employs TRBV7-2 and TRBJ2-3; TCRdb names TRBD1, which stays unverified in the absence of DNA. The CDR3 length is 13 residues. Germline assignment: CDR1 SGHTA and CDR2 FQGNSA. CDR3: CASSWDLTDTQYF.

The genes are TRBV20-1 and TRBJ2-5. This CDR3 spans 12 amino acids. Germline CDR1 DFQATT, CDR2 SNEGSKA (reference sequence). CDR3 in amino acids: CSAPTHAETQYF.

This chain joins TRBV27 and TRBJ2-1; TCRdb selects TRBD2, and the lack of DNA leaves this call unchecked. The CDR3 loop spans 16 amino acids. Germline V gives CDR1 MNHEY, CDR2 SMNVEV (reference sequence). CDR3 in amino acids: CASSLQGGRMDNEQFF.

The chain employs TRBV20-1 and TRBJ2-5; the TRBD2 assignment by TCRdb is unverifiable without DNA. The CDR3 has 16 amino acids. CDR1 is DFQATT and CDR2 is SNEGSKA in the germline V gene (reference sequence). The CDR3 loop is CSARESLAGVQETQYF.

The chain carries TRBV5-1 and TRBJ1-1. Looked up from germline, CDR1 is SGHRS and CDR2 is YFSETQ. This CDR3 is 13 amino acids long. CDR3 protein: CASSSTRSTEAFF.

J is TRBJ2-5 and V is TRBV7-6; the D gene TCRdb calls, TRBD2, cannot be checked with no DNA. This CDR3 region has 19 residues. The germline V gene encodes CDR1 SGHVS and CDR2 FNYEAQ. The CDR3 region is CASSPFAPGLAGSRETQYF.

This sequence joins TRBV30 and TRBJ2-1; the TCRdb D gene call, TRBD1, has no DNA to confirm it. The CDR3 consists of 14 residues. Germline CDR1 reads GTSNPN; CDR2 reads SVGIG (reference sequence). The CDR3 is CAWSPPGRPSEQFF.

The chain uses TRBV5-1 and TRBJ2-6. Germline V gene lookup returns CDR1 SGHRS and CDR2 YFSETQ. The CDR3 is 15 residues long. The CDR3 sequence is CASSAGGPGANVLTF.

The chain has TRBV15 and TRBJ2-7; TCRdb lists TRBD2, though no DNA is available to test this call. The CDR3 contains 15 residues. In germline, CDR1 is LNHNV, CDR2 YYDKDF (reference sequence). This chain's CDR3 is CATSISAGESYEQYF.

The genes are TRBV7-9 and TRBJ2-1; without DNA, the TCRdb call of TRBD2 cannot be checked. The CDR3 is 17 residues long. Germline V lookup: CDR1 SEHNR, CDR2 FQNEAQ (reference sequence). The CDR3: CASSGLAGVSSYNEQFF.

The chain uses TRBV7-8 and TRBJ2-7; without DNA, the TCRdb call of TRBD1 cannot be checked. The CDR3 has 13 amino acids. The germline V gene encodes CDR1 SGHVS and CDR2 FQNEAQ. The CDR3 sequence: CASSLVSGTEQYF.

CDR3 amino acids: CAWRKTGRGGYTF. The chain links TRBV30 to TRBJ1-2. Germline assignment: CDR1 GTSNPN and CDR2 SVGIG (reference sequence). The CDR3 is 13 residues long.

This rearrangement joins TRBV20-1 to TRBJ2-1; no DNA is available, so the TRBD2 call from TCRdb remains unchecked. This CDR3 has 15 residues. CDR1 and CDR2 (germline): DFQATT, SNEGSKA (reference sequence). The CDR3 sequence: CSARGYGLSGGAEFF.

The chain combines TRBV5-1 with TRBJ2-7; TCRdb calls TRBD1, which cannot be checked without DNA. Per germline, CDR1 SGHRS and CDR2 YFSETQ. The CDR3 loop spans 14 amino acids. CDR3 amino acids: CASSLGQGRDEQYF.

The chain carries TRBV18 and TRBJ1-1; TCRdb gives TRBD1 as the D gene, but with no DNA this cannot be confirmed. CDR1 and CDR2 (germline): KGHSH, LQKENI. The CDR3 runs to 13 residues. The CDR3 reads CASSPTANTEAFF.

The rearrangement joins TRBV2 to TRBJ1-5. Germline V gene data show CDR1 as SNHLY and CDR2 as FYNNEI. CDR3 length: 12 amino acids. The CDR3: CASSELGGPQHF.

The rearrangement joins TRBV5-6 to TRBJ2-3; TCRdb's D call, TRBD1, is unchecked because there is no DNA. Germline loops: CDR1 SGHDT, CDR2 YYEEEE. The CDR3 is 14 residues long. This CDR3 reads CASSFGGETDTQYF.

This rearrangement joins TRBV19 to TRBJ1-4; TCRdb calls TRBD1, which cannot be checked without DNA. This CDR3 comprises 14 residues. Looked up from germline, CDR1 is LNHDA and CDR2 is SQIVND (reference sequence). CDR3 sequence reads: CASSIGGGGEKLFF.

The chain links TRBV11-2 to TRBJ2-4. Germline lookup yields CDR1 SGHAT and CDR2 FQNNGV. The CDR3 is 15 residues long. CDR3 protein: CASSLGGFDKNIQYF.

The chain has TRBV10-3 and TRBJ2-1; TCRdb's D gene call, TRBD1, goes unchecked for lack of DNA. The CDR3 has 15 residues. Germline CDR1 is ENHRY and CDR2 is SYGVKD. This chain's CDR3 is CAISGQESSYNEQFF.

The chain couples TRBV5-1 to TRBJ2-5; the TRBD2 assignment by TCRdb is unverifiable without DNA. The germline V gene has CDR1 SGHRS and CDR2 YFSETQ. This CDR3 comprises 15 residues. The CDR3 sequence is CASSLGSVLQETQYF.

V and J are TRBV5-6 and TRBJ2-1. The V gene's germline CDR1 is SGHDT and CDR2 YYEEEE. This CDR3 comprises 11 residues. The CDR3 loop is CASSLSREQFF.

The chain carries TRBV5-6 and TRBJ1-6. Germline V lookup: CDR1 SGHDT, CDR2 YYEEEE. This CDR3 has 13 amino acids. The CDR3 loop is CASSLGRNSPLHF.

The rearrangement uses TRBV28 and TRBJ2-4; TCRdb reports TRBD1, a call that lacks DNA to check it against. The length of the CDR3 is 15 residues. Per germline, CDR1 MDHEN and CDR2 SYDVKM. The chain's CDR3 is CASSPFFPERGIQYF.